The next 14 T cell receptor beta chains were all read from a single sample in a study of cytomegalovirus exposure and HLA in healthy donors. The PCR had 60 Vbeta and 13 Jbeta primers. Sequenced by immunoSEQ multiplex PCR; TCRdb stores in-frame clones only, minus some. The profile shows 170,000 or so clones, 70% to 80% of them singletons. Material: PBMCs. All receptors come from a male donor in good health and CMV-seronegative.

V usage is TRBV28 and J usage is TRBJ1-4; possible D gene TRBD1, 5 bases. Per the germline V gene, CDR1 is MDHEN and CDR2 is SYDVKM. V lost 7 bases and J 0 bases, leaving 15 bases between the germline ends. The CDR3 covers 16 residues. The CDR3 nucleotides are TGTGCCAGCACCCTATTCGCGGGGGCAACTAATGAAAAACTGTTTTTT. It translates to CASTLFAGATNEKLFF.

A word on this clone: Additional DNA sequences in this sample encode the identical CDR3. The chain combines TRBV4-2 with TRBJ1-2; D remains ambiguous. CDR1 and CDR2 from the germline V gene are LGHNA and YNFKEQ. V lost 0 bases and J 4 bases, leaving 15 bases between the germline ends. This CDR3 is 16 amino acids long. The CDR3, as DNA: TGTGCCAGCAGCCAAGAACGGTCCCGGGATGGCTATGGCTACACCTTC. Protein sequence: CASSQERSRDGYGYTF.

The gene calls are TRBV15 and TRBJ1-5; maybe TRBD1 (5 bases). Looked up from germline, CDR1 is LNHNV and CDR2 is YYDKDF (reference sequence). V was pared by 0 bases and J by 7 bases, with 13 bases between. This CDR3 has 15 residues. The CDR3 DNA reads TGTGCCACCAGCAGAGATAGGGGCGCGGGGCAGCCCCAGCATTTT. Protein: CATSRDRGAGQPQHF.

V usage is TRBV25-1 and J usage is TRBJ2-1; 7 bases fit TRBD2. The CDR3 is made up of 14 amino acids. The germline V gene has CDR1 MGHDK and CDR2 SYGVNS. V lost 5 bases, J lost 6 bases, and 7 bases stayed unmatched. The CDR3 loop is CASSLGLEPNEQFF. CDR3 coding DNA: TGTGCCAGCAGTTTAGGACTAGAGCCCAATGAGCAGTTCTTC.

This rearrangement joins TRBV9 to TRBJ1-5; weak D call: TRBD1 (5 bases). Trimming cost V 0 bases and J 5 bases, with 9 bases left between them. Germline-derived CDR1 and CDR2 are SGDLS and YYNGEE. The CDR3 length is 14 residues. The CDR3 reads CASSVGGGDQPQHF. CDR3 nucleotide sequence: TGTGCCAGCAGCGTAGGGGGGGGAGATCAGCCCCAGCATTTT.

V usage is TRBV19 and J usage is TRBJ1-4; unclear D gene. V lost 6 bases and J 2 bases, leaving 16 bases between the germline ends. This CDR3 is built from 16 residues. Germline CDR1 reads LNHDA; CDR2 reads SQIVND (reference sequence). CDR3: CASSGEIASTNEKLFF. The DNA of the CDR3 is TGTGCCAGTAGCGGCGAGATAGCAAGTACTAATGAAAAACTGTTTTTT.

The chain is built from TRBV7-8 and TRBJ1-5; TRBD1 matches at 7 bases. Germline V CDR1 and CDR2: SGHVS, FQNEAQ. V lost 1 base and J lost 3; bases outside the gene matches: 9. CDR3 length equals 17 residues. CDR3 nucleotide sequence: TGTGCCAGCAGCTTAGATGCAGGGGGGCTTATCAATCAGCCCCAGCATTTT. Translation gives CASSLDAGGLINQPQHF.

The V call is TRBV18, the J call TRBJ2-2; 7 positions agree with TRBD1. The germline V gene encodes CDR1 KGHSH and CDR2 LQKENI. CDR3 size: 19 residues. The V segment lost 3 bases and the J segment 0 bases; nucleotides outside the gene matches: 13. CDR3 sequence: CASSPPGQLVRANTGELFF. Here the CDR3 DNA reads TGTGCCAGCTCACCCCCGGGACAGTTGGTCCGCGCGAACACCGGGGAGCTGTTTTTT.

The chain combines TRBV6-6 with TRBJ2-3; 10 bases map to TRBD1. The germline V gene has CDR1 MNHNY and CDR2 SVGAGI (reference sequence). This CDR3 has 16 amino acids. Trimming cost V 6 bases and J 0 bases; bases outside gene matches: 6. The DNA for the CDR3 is TGTGCCAGCAGGCGAGGGACAGGGGAAAGCACAGATACGCAGTATTTT. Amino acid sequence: CASRRGTGESTDTQYF.

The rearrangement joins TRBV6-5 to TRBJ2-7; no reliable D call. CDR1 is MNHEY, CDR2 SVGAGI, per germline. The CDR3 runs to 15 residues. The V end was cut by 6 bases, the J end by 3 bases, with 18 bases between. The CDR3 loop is CASRADVWQDYEQYF. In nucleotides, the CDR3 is TGTGCCAGCAGAGCAGACGTCTGGCAGGACTACGAGCAGTACTTC.

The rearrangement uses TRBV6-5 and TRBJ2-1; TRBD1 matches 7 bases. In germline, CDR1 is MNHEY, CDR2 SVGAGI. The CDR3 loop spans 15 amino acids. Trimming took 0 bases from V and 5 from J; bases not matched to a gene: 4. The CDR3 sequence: CASSYSTTGDNEQFF. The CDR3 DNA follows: TGTGCCAGCAGTTACTCGACCACAGGGGACAATGAGCAGTTCTTC.

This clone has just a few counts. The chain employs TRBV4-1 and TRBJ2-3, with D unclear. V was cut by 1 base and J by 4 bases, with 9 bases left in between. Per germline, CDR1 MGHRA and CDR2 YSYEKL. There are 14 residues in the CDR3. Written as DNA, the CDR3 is TGCGCCAGCAGCCAAGTATCGGCGGCAGATACGCAGTATTTT. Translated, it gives CASSQVSAADTQYF.

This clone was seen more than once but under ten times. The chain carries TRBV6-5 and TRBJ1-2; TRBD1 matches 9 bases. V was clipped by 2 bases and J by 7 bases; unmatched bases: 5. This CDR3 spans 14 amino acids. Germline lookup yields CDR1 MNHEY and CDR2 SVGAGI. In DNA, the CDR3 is TGTGCCAGCAGTTACAGAACAGGGGGCACTGGCTACACCTTC. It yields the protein CASSYRTGGTGYTF.

DNA of the CDR3: TGTGCCAGCAGTGAAAGCCGAGAGACCCAGTACTTC. Translated, it gives CASSESRETQYF. This sequence joins TRBV2 and TRBJ2-5; D gene unclear. Germline V gives CDR1 SNHLY, CDR2 FYNNEI. V gave up 2 bases and J gave up 4 bases, with 5 bases separating them. This CDR3 contains 12 residues.